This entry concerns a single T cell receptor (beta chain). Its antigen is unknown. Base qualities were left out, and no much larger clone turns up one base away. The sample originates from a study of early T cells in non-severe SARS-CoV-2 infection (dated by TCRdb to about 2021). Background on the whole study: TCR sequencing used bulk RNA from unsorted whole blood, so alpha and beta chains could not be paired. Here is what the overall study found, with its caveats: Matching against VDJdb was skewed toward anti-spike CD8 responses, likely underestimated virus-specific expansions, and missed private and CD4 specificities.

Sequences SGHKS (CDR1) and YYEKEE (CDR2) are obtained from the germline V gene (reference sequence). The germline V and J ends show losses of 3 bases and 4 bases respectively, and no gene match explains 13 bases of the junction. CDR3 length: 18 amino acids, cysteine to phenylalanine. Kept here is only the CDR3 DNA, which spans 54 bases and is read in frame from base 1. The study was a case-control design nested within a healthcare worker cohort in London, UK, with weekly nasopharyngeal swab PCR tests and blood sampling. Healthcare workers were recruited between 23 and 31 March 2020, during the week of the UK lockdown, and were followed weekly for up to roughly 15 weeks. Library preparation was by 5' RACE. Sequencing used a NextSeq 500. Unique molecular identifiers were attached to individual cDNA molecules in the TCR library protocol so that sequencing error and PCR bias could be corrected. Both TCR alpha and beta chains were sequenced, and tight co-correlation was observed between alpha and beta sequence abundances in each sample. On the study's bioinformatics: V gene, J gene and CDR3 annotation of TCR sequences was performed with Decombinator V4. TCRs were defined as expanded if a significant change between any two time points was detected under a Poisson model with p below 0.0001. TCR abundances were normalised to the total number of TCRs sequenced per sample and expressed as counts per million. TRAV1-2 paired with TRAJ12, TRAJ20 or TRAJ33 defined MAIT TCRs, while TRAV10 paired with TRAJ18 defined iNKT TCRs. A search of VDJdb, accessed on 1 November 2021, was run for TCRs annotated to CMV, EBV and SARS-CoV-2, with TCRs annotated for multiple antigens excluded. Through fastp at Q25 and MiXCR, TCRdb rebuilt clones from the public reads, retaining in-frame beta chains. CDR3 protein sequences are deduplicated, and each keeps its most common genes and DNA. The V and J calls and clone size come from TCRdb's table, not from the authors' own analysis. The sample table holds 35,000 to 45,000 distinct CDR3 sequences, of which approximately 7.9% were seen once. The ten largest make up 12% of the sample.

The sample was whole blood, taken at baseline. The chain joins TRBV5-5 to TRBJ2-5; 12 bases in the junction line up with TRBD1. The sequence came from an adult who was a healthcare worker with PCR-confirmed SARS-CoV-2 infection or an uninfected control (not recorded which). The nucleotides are TGTGCCAGCAGCTCTGGCGGGACAGGGGGCGCGGGAACAGAGACCCAGTACTTC. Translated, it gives CASSSGGTGGAGTETQYF. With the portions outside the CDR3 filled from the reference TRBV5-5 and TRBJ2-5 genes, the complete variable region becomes DAGVTQSPTHLIKTRGQQVTLRCSPISGHKSVSWYQQVLGQGPQFIFQYYEKEERGRGNFPDRFSARQFPNYSSELNVNALLLGDSALYLCASSSGGTGGAGTETQYFGPGTRLLVL.